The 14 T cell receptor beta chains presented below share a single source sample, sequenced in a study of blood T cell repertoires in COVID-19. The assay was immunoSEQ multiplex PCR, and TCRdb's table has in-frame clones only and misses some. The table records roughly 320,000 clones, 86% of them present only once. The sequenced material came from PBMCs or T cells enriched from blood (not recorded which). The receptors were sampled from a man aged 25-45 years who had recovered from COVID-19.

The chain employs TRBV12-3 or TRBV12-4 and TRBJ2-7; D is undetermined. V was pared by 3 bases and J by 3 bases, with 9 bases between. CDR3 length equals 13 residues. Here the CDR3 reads CASSFSPFYEQYF. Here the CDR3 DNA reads TGTGCCAGCAGTTTTAGTCCCTTCTACGAGCAGTACTTC.

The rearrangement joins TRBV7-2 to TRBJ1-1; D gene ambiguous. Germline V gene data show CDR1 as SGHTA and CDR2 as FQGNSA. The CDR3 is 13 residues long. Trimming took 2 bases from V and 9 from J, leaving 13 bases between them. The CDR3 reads CASSLNPLSKAFF. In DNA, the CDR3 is TGTGCCAGCAGCTTAAACCCACTAAGTAAAGCTTTCTTT.

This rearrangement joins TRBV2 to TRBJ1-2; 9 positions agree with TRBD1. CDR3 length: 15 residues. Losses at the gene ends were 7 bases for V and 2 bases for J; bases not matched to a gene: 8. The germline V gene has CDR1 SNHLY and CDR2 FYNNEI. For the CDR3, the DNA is TGTGCCAGCACCCGGGGGGGACAGGGAAACTATGGCTACACCTTC. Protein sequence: CASTRGGQGNYGYTF.

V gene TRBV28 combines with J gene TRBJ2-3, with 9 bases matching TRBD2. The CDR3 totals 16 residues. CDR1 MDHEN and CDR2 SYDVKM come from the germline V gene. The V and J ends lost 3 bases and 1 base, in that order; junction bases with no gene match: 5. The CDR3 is CASSFRASGGTDTQYF. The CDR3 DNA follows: TGTGCCAGCAGTTTCAGGGCTAGCGGGGGCACAGATACGCAGTATTTT. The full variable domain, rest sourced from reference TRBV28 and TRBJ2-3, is DVKVTQSSRYLVKRTGEKVFLECVQDMDHENMFWYRQDPGLGLRLIYFSYDVKMKEKGDIPEGYSVSREKKERFSLILESASTNQTSMYLCASSFRASGGTDTQYFGPGTRLTVL.

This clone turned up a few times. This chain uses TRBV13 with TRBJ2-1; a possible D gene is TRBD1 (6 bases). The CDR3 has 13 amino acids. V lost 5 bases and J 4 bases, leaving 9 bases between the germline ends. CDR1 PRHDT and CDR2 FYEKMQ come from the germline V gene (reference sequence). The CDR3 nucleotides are TGTGCCAGCAGCCTACAGGGATACAATGAGCAGTTCTTC. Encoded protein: CASSLQGYNEQFF. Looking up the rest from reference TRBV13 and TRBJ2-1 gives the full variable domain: AAGVIQSPRHLIKEKRETATLKCYPIPRHDTVYWYQQGPGQDPQFLISFYEKMQSDKGSIPDRFSAQQFSDYHSELNMSSLELGDSALYFCASSLQGYNEQFFGPGTRLTVL.

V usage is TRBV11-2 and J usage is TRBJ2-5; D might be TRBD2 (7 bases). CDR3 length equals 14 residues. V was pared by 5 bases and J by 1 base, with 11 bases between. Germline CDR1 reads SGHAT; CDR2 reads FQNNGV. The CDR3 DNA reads TGTGCCAGCAGCAAGGGGGGGACCCAAGAGACCCAGTACTTC. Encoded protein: CASSKGGTQETQYF.

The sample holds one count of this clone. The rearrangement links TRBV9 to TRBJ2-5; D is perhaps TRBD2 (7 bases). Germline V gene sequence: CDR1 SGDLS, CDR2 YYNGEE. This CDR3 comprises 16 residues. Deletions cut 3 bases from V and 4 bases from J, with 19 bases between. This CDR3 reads CASSANRRGGGETQYF. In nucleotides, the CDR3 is TGTGCCAGCAGCGCGAACAGGAGGGGGGGAGGAGAGACCCAGTACTTC.

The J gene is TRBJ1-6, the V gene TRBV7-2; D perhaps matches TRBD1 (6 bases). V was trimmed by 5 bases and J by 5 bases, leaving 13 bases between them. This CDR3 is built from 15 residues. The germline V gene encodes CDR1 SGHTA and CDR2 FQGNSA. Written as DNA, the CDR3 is TGTGCCAGCAGCGTACGGGACATCCATAATTCACCCCTCCACTTT. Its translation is CASSVRDIHNSPLHF. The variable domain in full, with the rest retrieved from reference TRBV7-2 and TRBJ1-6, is GAGVSQSPSNKVTEKGKDVELRCDPISGHTALYWYRQSLGQGLEFLIYFQGNSAPDKSGLPSDRFSAERTGGSVSTLTIQRTQQEDSAVYLCASSVRDIHNSPLHFGNGTRLTVT.

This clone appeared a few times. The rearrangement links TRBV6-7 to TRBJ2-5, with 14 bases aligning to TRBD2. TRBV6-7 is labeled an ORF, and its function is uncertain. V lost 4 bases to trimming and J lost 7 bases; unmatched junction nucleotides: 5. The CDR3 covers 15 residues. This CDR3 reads CASSLTTSGRGTQYF. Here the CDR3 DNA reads TGTGCCAGCAGTTTGACGACTAGCGGGAGGGGGACCCAGTACTTC.

The CDR3 DNA is TGTGCCACCAGCAGAGGTATACAGCCCCAGCATTTT. Residues: CATSRGIQPQHF. This rearrangement joins TRBV15 to TRBJ1-5; D remains ambiguous. Trimming removed 1 base from V and 7 bases from J, with 5 bases in between. From germline, CDR1 is LNHNV and CDR2 YYDKDF (reference sequence). The CDR3 is 12 amino acids.

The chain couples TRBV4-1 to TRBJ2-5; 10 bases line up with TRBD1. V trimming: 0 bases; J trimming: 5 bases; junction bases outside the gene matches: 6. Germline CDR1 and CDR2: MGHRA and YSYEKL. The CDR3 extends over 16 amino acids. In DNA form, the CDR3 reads TGCGCCAGCAGCCAAGATCCCCCGGACAGGGGGGAGACCCAGTACTTC. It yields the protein CASSQDPPDRGETQYF.

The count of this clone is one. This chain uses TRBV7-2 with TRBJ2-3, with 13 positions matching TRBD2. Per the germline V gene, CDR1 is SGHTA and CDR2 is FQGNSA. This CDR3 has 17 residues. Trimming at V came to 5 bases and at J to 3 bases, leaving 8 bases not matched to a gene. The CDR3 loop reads CASSLGLAGVRTDTQYF. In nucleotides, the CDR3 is TGTGCCAGCAGCCTTGGACTAGCGGGAGTGAGGACAGATACGCAGTATTTT.

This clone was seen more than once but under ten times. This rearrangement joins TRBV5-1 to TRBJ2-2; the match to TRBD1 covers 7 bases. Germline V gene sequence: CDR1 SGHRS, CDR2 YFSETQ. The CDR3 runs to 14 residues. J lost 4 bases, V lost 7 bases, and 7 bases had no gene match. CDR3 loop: CASGLTGITGELFF. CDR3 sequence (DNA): TGCGCCAGCGGACTGACAGGGATCACCGGGGAGCTGTTTTTT.

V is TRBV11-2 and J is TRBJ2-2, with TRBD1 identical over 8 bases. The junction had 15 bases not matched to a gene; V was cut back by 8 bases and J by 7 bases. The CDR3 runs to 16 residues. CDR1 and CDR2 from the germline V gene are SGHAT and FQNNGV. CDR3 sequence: CASSQAGGVLGGELFF. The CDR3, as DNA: TGTGCCAGCTCCCAGGCAGGGGGCGTCTTGGGCGGGGAGCTGTTTTTT.